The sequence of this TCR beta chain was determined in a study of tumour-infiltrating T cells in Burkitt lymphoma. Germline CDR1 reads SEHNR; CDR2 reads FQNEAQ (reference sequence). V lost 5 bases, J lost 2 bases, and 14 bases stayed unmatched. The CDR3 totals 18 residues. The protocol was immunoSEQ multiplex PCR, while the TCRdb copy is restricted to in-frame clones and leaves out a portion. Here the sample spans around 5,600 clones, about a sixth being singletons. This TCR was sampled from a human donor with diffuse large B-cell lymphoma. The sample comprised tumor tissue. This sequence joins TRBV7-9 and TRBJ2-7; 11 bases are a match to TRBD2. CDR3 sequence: CASSPHRGVAGGPYEQYF. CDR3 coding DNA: TGTGCCAGCAGCCCCCACAGGGGTGTAGCGGGAGGGCCCTACGAGCAGTACTTC.